These T cell receptor beta chains were read from a single sample in a study of Ad26.COV2.S vaccination and SARS-CoV-2 variants. The method was immunoSEQ multiplex PCR; TCRdb's version includes in-frame clones alone and lacks a portion of them. The profile shows some 390,000 clones, about nine tenths of them singletons. Source: peripheral blood, taken in a trial of Ad26.COV2.S vaccine versus placebo. The receptors derive from a person between 18 and 60 years old who received the Ad26.COV2.S COVID-19 vaccine or a placebo. The CDR3 runs from the conserved cysteine through the conserved F or W. A D gene is named only where the DNA matches it firmly. For some rows the clone size is stated as once, few or many, or as a class when expanded; others skip it.

j_gene	v_gene	d_gene	abundance	CDR3aa	CDR3nt
TRBJ2-7	TRBV5-4	-	-	CASSSRGEAYEQYF	TGTGCCAGCAGCTCGAGAGGGGAAGCCTACGAGCAGTACTTC
TRBJ1-6	TRBV3-1/TRBV3-2	-	-	CASSQDAAAYSPLHF	TGTGCCAGCAGCCAAGATGCTGCAGCTTATTCACCCCTCCACTTT
TRBJ1-2	TRBV29-1	TRBD1	-	CSVSGTGLSNYGYTF	TGCAGCGTCTCCGGGACAGGGCTTTCTAACTATGGCTACACCTTC
TRBJ1-2	TRBV15	-	-	CATGTPSNYGYTF	TGTGCCACCGGGACACCTTCTAACTATGGCTACACCTTC
TRBJ1-1	TRBV10-3	TRBD1	-	CAISEWIGTVNTEAFF	TGTGCCATCAGTGAGTGGATAGGGACAGTGAACACTGAAGCTTTCTTT
TRBJ1-2	TRBV6-2/TRBV6-3	-	-	CASSYVRGDYGYTF	TGTGCCAGCAGTTACGTACGGGGAGACTATGGCTACACCTTC
TRBJ1-4	TRBV11-2	TRBD1	once	CASSPGTGPVF	TGTGCCAGCAGCCCCGGGACAGGGCCCGTCTTT
TRBJ2-3	TRBV2	-	once	CASSPGGADTQYF	TGTGCCAGCAGTCCAGGGGGGGCAGATACGCAGTATTTT
TRBJ1-4	TRBV14	-	-	CASSLSAATNEKLFF	TGTGCCAGCAGCCTAAGTGCTGCAACTAATGAAAAACTGTTTTTT
TRBJ1-1	TRBV12-3/TRBV12-4	-	-	CASSLDLTEAFF	TGTGCCAGCAGTTTGGACCTCACTGAAGCTTTCTTT
TRBJ2-7	TRBV7-6	-	-	CASSLANSGMYEQYF	TGTGCCAGCAGCTTAGCTAACAGTGGGATGTACGAGCAGTACTTC
TRBJ1-2	TRBV19	-	-	CASSISRNYGYTF	TGTGCCAGTAGTATATCCCGTAACTATGGCTACACCTTC
TRBJ1-5	TRBV18	-	once	CASSPPGGNQPQHF	TGTGCCAGCTCACCACCGGGCGGGAATCAGCCCCAGCATTTT
TRBJ2-5	TRBV6-5	TRBD2	-	CASNYGGEETQYF	TGTGCCAGCAATTATGGGGGGGAAGAGACCCAGTACTTC
TRBJ2-5	TRBV5-1	TRBD2	once	CASSLGLAETQYF	TGCGCCAGCAGCTTGGGACTAGCAGAGACCCAGTACTTC
TRBJ1-1	TRBV24-1	-	-	CAAPWGLGTEAFF	TGTGCCGCCCCCTGGGGGTTAGGCACTGAAGCTTTCTTT
TRBJ1-3	TRBV30	-	-	CAWTPGNTIYF	TGTGCCTGGACCCCTGGAAACACCATATATTTT
TRBJ1-4	TRBV6-2/TRBV6-3	-	-	CASSYNPRTEKLFF	TGTGCCAGCAGTTATAATCCTAGGACAGAAAAACTGTTTTTT
TRBJ1-4	TRBV11-2	-	once	CASSLSRGLNEKLFF	TGTGCCAGCAGCCTAAGCCGGGGACTTAATGAAAAACTGTTTTTT
TRBJ2-7	TRBV6-5	-	-	CASTRGGSYEQYF	TGTGCCAGCACTCGGGGCGGTTCCTACGAGCAGTACTTC
TRBJ1-2	TRBV6-1	-	-	CASSERSANYGYTF	TGTGCCAGCAGTGAGCGTTCGGCCAACTATGGCTACACCTTC
TRBJ1-2	TRBV5-5	-	-	CASSLRSGRTNYGYTF	TGTGCCAGCAGCTTGAGATCTGGCAGGACTAACTATGGCTACACCTTC
TRBJ2-3	TRBV19	TRBD2	-	CASSRSWQRGEVHGTQYF	TGTGCCAGTAGCCGCAGTTGGCAGCGGGGAGAGGTTCATGGTACGCAGTATTTT
TRBJ2-1	TRBV4-1	TRBD1	-	CASSQPGQGDNEQFF	TGCGCCAGCAGCCAACCGGGACAGGGCGATAATGAGCAGTTCTTC
TRBJ2-2	TRBV6-5	-	-	CASIWGDTGELFF	TGTGCCAGCATTTGGGGGGACACCGGGGAGCTGTTTTTT
TRBJ2-7	TRBV5-1	-	-	CASSLDGSEQYF	TGCGCCAGCAGCTTAGACGGGAGCGAGCAGTACTTC
TRBJ2-7	TRBV6-2/TRBV6-3	-	-	CASSFGSEQYF	TGTGCCAGCAGTTTCGGGTCCGAGCAGTACTTC
TRBJ2-6	TRBV21-1	-	-	CASSKGMWGANVLTF	TGTGCCAGCAGCAAAGGAATGTGGGGGGCCAACGTCCTGACTTTC
TRBJ2-7	TRBV15	TRBD1	once	CATSGQTGTYEQYF	TGTGCCACCAGCGGACAGACAGGGACCTACGAGCAGTACTTC
TRBJ2-4	TRBV7-9	TRBD1	-	CASSLRTGMNIQYF	TGTGCCAGCAGCTTACGGACAGGGATGAACATTCAGTACTTC
TRBJ2-2	TRBV3-1/TRBV3-2	-	few	CASSRVIGGANTGELFF	TGTGCCAGCAGCCGAGTTATAGGTGGAGCGAACACCGGGGAGCTGTTTTTT
TRBJ1-6	TRBV24-1	TRBD1	-	CATSRGGYNSPLHF	TGTGCCACCAGCAGGGGGGGGTATAATTCACCCCTCCACTTT
TRBJ2-1	TRBV15	TRBD1	-	CATSRDNWTGWYGGEQFF	TGTGCCACCAGCAGAGATAACTGGACAGGGTGGTATGGTGGTGAGCAGTTCTTC
TRBJ1-1	TRBV7-9	TRBD1	-	CASSDTQGVKVAEAFF	TGTGCCAGCAGCGACACACAGGGGGTCAAGGTTGCTGAAGCTTTCTTT
TRBJ1-1	TRBV10-3	TRBD1	-	CAISPGTGVGSHTEAFF	TGTGCCATCAGCCCCGGGACAGGGGTTGGCTCCCACACTGAAGCTTTCTTT
TRBJ1-2	TRBV9	-	-	CASSVGGTLANYGYTF	TGTGCCAGCAGCGTAGGAGGGACATTAGCTAACTATGGCTACACCTTC
TRBJ2-3	TRBV15	-	-	CATSGRLTMGTQYF	TGTGCCACCAGCGGTCGACTAACGATGGGGACGCAGTATTTT
TRBJ1-2	TRBV19	-	-	CASSNSRRGVYGYTF	TGTGCCAGTAGTAATTCGAGACGGGGGGTCTATGGCTACACCTTC
TRBJ1-4	TRBV2	TRBD1	-	CASSALTQGITLFF	TGTGCCAGCAGTGCCCTGACACAGGGGATTACACTGTTTTTT
TRBJ1-2	TRBV6-5	-	once	CASSSTYQYGYTF	TGTGCCAGCAGTTCTACTTACCAATATGGCTACACCTTC
TRBJ1-5	TRBV2	-	-	CASKEGSGSNQPQHF	TGTGCCAGCAAGGAGGGTTCCGGTAGCAATCAGCCCCAGCATTTT
TRBJ1-6	TRBV7-2	-	-	CASSLDSSSYNSPLHF	TGTGCCAGCAGCTTAGATTCGAGCTCCTATAATTCACCCCTCCACTTT
TRBJ1-2	TRBV6-4	-	-	CASSDSKQAASRRGYTF	TGTGCCAGCAGTGACTCGAAGCAAGCAGCCTCTCGTCGTGGCTACACCTTC
TRBJ1-1	TRBV25-1	-	-	CASSGLTGLETEAFF	TGTGCCAGCAGTGGACTTACAGGGCTAGAGACTGAAGCTTTCTTT
TRBJ1-6	TRBV25-1	-	few	CASSASEGEDSPLHF	TGTGCCAGCAGTGCCAGCGAGGGAGAGGATTCACCCCTCCACTTT
TRBJ2-7	TRBV5-4	TRBD1	-	CASSFGQGAASYEQYF	TGTGCCAGCAGCTTCGGTCAGGGGGCGGCCTCCTACGAGCAGTACTTC
TRBJ1-3	TRBV7-2	-	-	CASSLEGGGNTIYF	TGTGCCAGCAGCTTAGAGGGGGGTGGAAACACCATATATTTT
TRBJ2-5	TRBV11-2	-	-	CASSFSHQETQYF	TGTGCCAGCAGCTTCTCCCACCAAGAGACCCAGTACTTC
TRBJ1-2	TRBV3-1/TRBV3-2	TRBD1	-	CASSLVTGTGSPGYTF	TGTGCCAGCAGCCTAGTAACCGGGACAGGGTCACCGGGCTACACCTTC
TRBJ1-2	TRBV3-1/TRBV3-2	-	-	CASSQFPRGNYGYTF	TGTGCCAGCAGCCAATTTCCCAGGGGTAACTATGGCTACACCTTC